This T cell receptor (beta chain) derives from a study of blood T cell repertoires in COVID-19. Study summary: Material from acute and convalescent COVID-19 was sourced from the United States, Italy and Spain.

Participant age was roughly 18 to 95 years, and participants resided in around 24 US areas. Participants' reported clinical history set cohort assignment. Per the authors' pipeline: Amplifying reference gene primers gave estimates of nucleated cell counts. TCRdb's table, derived via immunoSEQ multiplex PCR, lists solely in-frame clones and lacks some. Clone size and the V and J calls come from that table; the DNA yielded D and trimming. The sample contains 250,000 to 300,000 clones, approximately 90% of which appear only once. Sequenced sample: PBMCs or T cells enriched from blood (not recorded which). This receptor was identified in a woman between 40 and 50 years old with acute COVID-19.

The CDR3 is CASSSRGRIEKLFF. CDR3 bases: TGTGCCAGCAGTTCCAGGGGGCGAATTGAAAAACTGTTTTTT. This chain connects TRBV27 to TRBJ1-4; 8 bases are a match to TRBD1. Germline V gene sequence: CDR1 MNHEY, CDR2 SMNVEV (reference sequence). V was pared by 4 bases and J by 7 bases, with 5 bases of the junction left unmatched. This CDR3 has 14 residues.